Below, one TCR beta chain is given with its context. Its antigen is undetermined. This sample was taken from a study of graft-versus-host responses after intestinal transplantation. The CDR3 has 15 amino acids. Germline trimming cut 4 bases from V and 9 bases from J; bases unmatched to any gene: 12. Germline V gives CDR1 SGHAT, CDR2 FQNNGV. Sequencing used immunoSEQ multiplex PCR; TCRdb keeps in-frame clones, though not all of them. The data contain some 83,000 clones, roughly nine tenths of them singletons. The source is a human donor who received an intestinal transplant. The sequences come from unstimulated CD4+ T cells sorted from spleen or lymph node cells, collected before intestinal transplant. V usage is TRBV11-2 and J usage is TRBJ1-2; 9 nucleotides agree with TRBD1. CDR3 sequence reads: CASSSYRGRLLSYTF. Here the CDR3 DNA reads TGTGCCAGCAGCTCCTACAGGGGGCGACTACTTAGCTACACCTTC.